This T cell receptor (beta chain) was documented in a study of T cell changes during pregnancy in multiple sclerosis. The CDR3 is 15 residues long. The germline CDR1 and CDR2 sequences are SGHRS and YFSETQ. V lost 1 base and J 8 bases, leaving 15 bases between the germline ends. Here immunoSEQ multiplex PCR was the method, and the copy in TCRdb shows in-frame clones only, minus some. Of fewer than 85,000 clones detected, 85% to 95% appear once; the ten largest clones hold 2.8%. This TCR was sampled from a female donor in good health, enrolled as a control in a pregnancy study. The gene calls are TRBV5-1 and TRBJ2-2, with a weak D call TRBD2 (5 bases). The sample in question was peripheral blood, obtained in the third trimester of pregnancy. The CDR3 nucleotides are TGCGCCAGCAGCTTGTTTGCGGGCGGCGAGGGGGAGCTGTTTTTT. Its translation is CASSLFAGGEGELFF.